These T cell receptor beta chains were read from a single sample in a study of blood T cell repertoires in COVID-19. Sequencing was performed with immunoSEQ multiplex PCR; in TCRdb, only in-frame clones are kept and a portion is missing. The sample comprises around 290,000 clones, more than 80% of which are singletons, and 0.95% to 1.2% rests with the top ten. Sequencing used PBMCs or T cells enriched from blood (not recorded which). The receptors were sampled from a young woman who had recovered from COVID-19. CDR3s include the opening cysteine and the closing phenylalanine or tryptophan. Each record gives: V gene, J gene, clone size, D gene, CDR3 DNA, CDR3 protein. The D gene is left open where the match is weak. Size is stated for part of the rows, as once, few or many counts, or as a class when the clone is expanded.

TRBV11-3	TRBJ1-1	few	.	TGTGCCAGCAGCTTGGCGGCGAACACTGAAGCTTTCTTT	CASSLAANTEAFF
TRBV19	TRBJ1-3	.	TRBD1	TGTGCCAGTAGGACAGGGGGATCCCTCTCTGGAAACACCATATATTTT	CASRTGGSLSGNTIYF
TRBV1	TRBJ2-1	.	.	TGCACCAGCAGCCAAGATCGAAGCGGGAATGAGCAGTTCTTC	CTSSQDRSGNEQFF
TRBV30	TRBJ1-4	.	.	TGTGCCTGGAGTGGCCCAGGCAGGGCTGAAAAACTGTTTTTT	CAWSGPGRAEKLFF
TRBV11-2	TRBJ1-6	.	TRBD1	TGTGCCAGCAAATTAACAGGGGCTCAATCACCCCTCCACTTT	CASKLTGAQSPLHF
TRBV10-2	TRBJ2-7	.	.	TGCGCCAGCGAGCAGGGGAAGGGCGAGCAGTACTTC	CASEQGKGEQYF
TRBV30	TRBJ1-5	.	.	TGTGCCTGGACACGACAGCACAATCAGCCCCAGCATTTT	CAWTRQHNQPQHF
TRBV18	TRBJ2-7	.	.	TGTGCCAGCTCACAGAGATCCTACGAGCAGTACTTC	CASSQRSYEQYF
TRBV7-9	TRBJ1-2	.	.	TGTGCCAGCAGCTATTCCGAATCCAGGGGCCACACCTTC	CASSYSESRGHTF
TRBV10-3	TRBJ1-1	.	TRBD1	TGTGCCATCGCCGGGACAGGGGGCACTGAAGCTTTCTTT	CAIAGTGGTEAFF
TRBV5-6	TRBJ2-7	.	.	TGTGCCAGCAGCTTGGGGCAGGAATCCTACGAGCAGTACTTC	CASSLGQESYEQYF
TRBV28	TRBJ2-7	.	.	TGTGCCAGCAGTTTTGGAGACCCCTACGAGCAGTACTTC	CASSFGDPYEQYF
TRBV2	TRBJ1-6	.	TRBD1	TGTGCCAGCACCCGGCGGGACAGTAATTCACCCCTCCACTTT	CASTRRDSNSPLHF
TRBV28	TRBJ1-5	few	.	TGTGCCAGCAGTAGAGATAGCAATCAGCCCCAGCATTTT	CASSRDSNQPQHF
TRBV28	TRBJ2-3	.	TRBD2	TGTGCCAGCAGCTCCGCGGGAGGCTCCGGAGATACGCAGTATTTT	CASSSAGGSGDTQYF
TRBV6-5	TRBJ1-2	once	.	TGTGCCAGCAGTTACTCGACGCAGGGCCGCTATGGCTACACCTTC	CASSYSTQGRYGYTF
TRBV5-1	TRBJ2-7	once	TRBD1	TGCGCCAGCAGCAAGACAGGGGGCACCTACGAGCAGTACTTC	CASSKTGGTYEQYF
TRBV12-3/TRBV12-4	TRBJ1-2	.	.	TGTGCCAGCAGTCGACAGGACTATGGCTACACCTTC	CASSRQDYGYTF
TRBV7-2	TRBJ2-7	.	.	TGTGCCAGCAGCCTGTTGGGCTATTCCTACGAGCAGTACTTC	CASSLLGYSYEQYF
TRBV5-4	TRBJ2-3	once	.	TGTGCCAGCAGCTCAGGGCTCGCAGGAAATACGCAGTATTTT	CASSSGLAGNTQYF
TRBV28	TRBJ2-2	once	TRBD1	TGTGCCAGCAGTCCCCGACAGGGGGCTGACACCGGGGAGCTGTTTTTT	CASSPRQGADTGELFF
TRBV27	TRBJ1-6	.	.	TGTGCCAGCAGTCGAACCCAGGGGAGCTCCTATAATTCACCCCTCCACTTT	CASSRTQGSSYNSPLHF
TRBV19	TRBJ1-5	.	.	TGTGCCAGTAGTATGAGGCAGGGAGGAGGGTATCTTCAGCCCCAGCATTTT	CASSMRQGGGYLQPQHF